The rows below give T cell receptor beta chains drawn from one sample of a study of T cell changes during pregnancy in multiple sclerosis. TCRdb's table, derived via immunoSEQ multiplex PCR, lists solely in-frame clones and lacks some. Seen here are tens of thousands of clones, 80% to 95% observed once, and the top ten hold roughly 2%. Sequenced material: peripheral blood, taken in the second trimester of pregnancy. The receptor source for this set is a female donor with multiple sclerosis, enrolled in a pregnancy study. Both conserved end residues are part of each CDR3. The D gene is left open where the match is weak. Part of the rows lack a size; the others show once, few, many or a class for expanded clones.

V,D,J,size,DNA,CDR3
TRBV6-1,NA,TRBJ1-2,NA,TGTGCCAGCAGCGAAAATACAGGGAGCACCGTCTACACCTTC,CASSENTGSTVYTF
TRBV4-3,TRBD2,TRBJ2-7,NA,TGCGCCAGCAGCCAAGAACGACTATCGGGGGGGAACTTTTACGAGCAGTACTTC,CASSQERLSGGNFYEQYF
TRBV9,NA,TRBJ1-6,NA,TGTGCCAGCAGCGTAGAAGGAGGTTTATTTAATAATTCACCCCTCCACTTT,CASSVEGGLFNNSPLHF
TRBV27,NA,TRBJ1-1,once,TGTGCCAGCAGTCTAAGGCAGGGAGGTGGTGGCACTGAAGCTTTCTTT,CASSLRQGGGGTEAFF
TRBV5-1,NA,TRBJ1-4,NA,TGCGCCAGCAGCCAGGCGGGAGGGCGGGATGAAAAACTGTTTTTT,CASSQAGGRDEKLFF
TRBV29-1,NA,TRBJ2-2,NA,TGCAGCGTTGACCAGGGTAACACCGGGGAGCTGTTTTTT,CSVDQGNTGELFF
TRBV27,NA,TRBJ2-7,NA,TGTGCCAGCCGAGATCTCTACGAGCAGTACTTC,CASRDLYEQYF
TRBV9,TRBD2,TRBJ2-7,NA,TGTGCCAGCAGCGTAGGTAGCGGGGGTTCCTACGAGCAGTACTTC,CASSVGSGGSYEQYF
TRBV10-3,TRBD2,TRBJ2-1,NA,TGTGCCATCAGTGGACTAGCGGGAGGGACCTACAATGAGCAGTTCTTC,CAISGLAGGTYNEQFF
TRBV4-1,NA,TRBJ1-2,NA,TGCGCCAGCAGCCAACCCCGCGGGGGGACGGGGTCAGGTTATGGCTACACCTTC,CASSQPRGGTGSGYGYTF
TRBV2,TRBD2,TRBJ2-3,NA,TGTGCCAGCAGTGGGACTAGCGGTCTCGGTTTATTTACAGATACGCAGTATTTT,CASSGTSGLGLFTDTQYF
TRBV19,NA,TRBJ1-3,NA,TGTGCCACTAGACAGGTCTCTGGAAACACCATATATTTT,CATRQVSGNTIYF
TRBV7-2,TRBD2,TRBJ2-3,NA,TGTGCCAGCAGCTTGTCCGGGACTAGCGGCACAGATACGCAGTATTTT,CASSLSGTSGTDTQYF
TRBV5-4,NA,TRBJ2-7,NA,TGTGCCAGCAGCTTGAGATTAGCACCGAGCTCCTACGAGCAGTACTTC,CASSLRLAPSSYEQYF
TRBV2,NA,TRBJ1-2,NA,TGTGCCAGCAGTGAAGGGCAGGGGATTGGCTACACCTTC,CASSEGQGIGYTF
TRBV7-2,TRBD1,TRBJ2-7,NA,TGTGCCAGCAGCCGGACAGGATTTCAGAGGACGCGCCCCTACGAGCAGTACTTC,CASSRTGFQRTRPYEQYF
TRBV19,NA,TRBJ2-6,once,TGTGCCAGTAGTGCCGGGGGTTCTGGGGCCAACGTCCTGACTTTC,CASSAGGSGANVLTF
TRBV7-2,NA,TRBJ1-1,few,TGTGCCAGCAGCTCACTAACTGAAGCTTTCTTT,CASSSLTEAFF
TRBV29-1,TRBD1,TRBJ2-1,NA,TGCAGCGTTCCGGGACAGGGGGCAAATGAGCAGTTCTTC,CSVPGQGANEQFF
TRBV5-4,NA,TRBJ2-2,NA,TGTGCCAGCAGCTTGTGGGGCTCCGGGGAGCTGTTTTTT,CASSLWGSGELFF
TRBV9,TRBD2,TRBJ2-1,once,TGTGCCAGCAGCGTAGAGCTGGGACTAGCGGGAAACAATGAGCAGTTCTTC,CASSVELGLAGNNEQFF
TRBV9,TRBD1,TRBJ1-6,NA,TGTGCCAGCAGCGTAGGGGACAGGCGGGCCCATTCACCCCTCCACTTT,CASSVGDRRAHSPLHF
TRBV7-9,NA,TRBJ2-3,NA,TGTGCCAGCAGCACGACCGGGGGTGTAGAAGATACGCAGTATTTT,CASSTTGGVEDTQYF
TRBV4-3,NA,TRBJ2-5,NA,TGCGCCAGCAGCCAGAGTTGGTCGTTCCAAGAGACCCAGTACTTC,CASSQSWSFQETQYF
TRBV27,NA,TRBJ1-2,few,TGTGCCAGCAGTCCTTCGCGAGGGCGTGGATATGGCTACACCTTC,CASSPSRGRGYGYTF
TRBV6-6,TRBD1,TRBJ2-7,NA,TGTGCCAGTACCCTGGGACAGGGATTCTACGAGCAGTACTTC,CASTLGQGFYEQYF
TRBV7-8,TRBD2,TRBJ2-7,NA,TGTGCCACCCTACAACGCGGGAGACCACACGAGCAGTACTTC,CATLQRGRPHEQYF
TRBV27,TRBD2,TRBJ2-7,NA,TGTGCCAGCAGACTAGCGGGGTCCTACGAGCAGTACTTC,CASRLAGSYEQYF
TRBV30,NA,TRBJ1-5,NA,TGTGCCTGGAGTGGCCATCCGGACAGCTGGTACAATCAGCCCCAGCATTTT,CAWSGHPDSWYNQPQHF
TRBV11-2,NA,TRBJ2-5,NA,TGTGCCAGCGACACTTACCAAGAGACCCAGTACTTC,CASDTYQETQYF
TRBV6-6,TRBD1,TRBJ2-1,NA,TGTGCCAGCAGTCCCCGGGACAGCTTTTACAATGAGCAGTTCTTC,CASSPRDSFYNEQFF
TRBV5-4,TRBD2,TRBJ2-7,NA,TGTGCCAGCAGCCGTAGCGGGAGATTCCACGAGCAGTACTTC,CASSRSGRFHEQYF
TRBV6-5,NA,TRBJ2-7,NA,TGTGCCAGCGCGGAGGGCTACGAGCAGTACTTC,CASAEGYEQYF
TRBV20-1,TRBD1,TRBJ1-2,NA,TGCAGTGCCGGGACAGACTATGGCTACACCTTC,CSAGTDYGYTF
TRBV15,NA,TRBJ1-3,few,TGTGCCACCAGCTTTAACCGGGAGCCGGCTGGAAACACCATATATTTT,CATSFNREPAGNTIYF
TRBV9,NA,TRBJ1-2,NA,TGTGCCAGCAGCGTAAAGGATGCCGGGGGCTACACCTTC,CASSVKDAGGYTF
TRBV5-1,TRBD1,TRBJ1-4,once,TGCGCCAGCACCTTTCGGCAGGGGGGTGAAAAACTGTTTTTT,CASTFRQGGEKLFF
TRBV29-1,TRBD1,TRBJ2-7,NA,TGCAGCGTTGACGGGACAGGGTACGAGCAGTACTTC,CSVDGTGYEQYF
TRBV7-2,NA,TRBJ1-2,NA,TGTGCCAGCAGCCCGGAGGGGACGCAGGAAGGGGGCTACACCTTC,CASSPEGTQEGGYTF
TRBV6-5,NA,TRBJ1-6,NA,TGTGCCAGCAAGCAGGGTAGGAATTCACCCCCCCACTTT,CASKQGRNSPPHF
TRBV2,TRBD2,TRBJ2-1,NA,TGTGCCAGCCCTGCTGGACTAGCGGGGGGAAACTCCTACAATGAGCAGTTCTTC,CASPAGLAGGNSYNEQFF
TRBV7-9,TRBD2,TRBJ2-7,NA,TGTGCCAGCAGCTCGTGGTCGGTTAGCGGGGATGAGGAGCAGTACTTC,CASSSWSVSGDEEQYF
TRBV4-2,NA,TRBJ2-2,NA,TGTGCCAGCAGCCAAGTGGTGGGAGTAGACACCGGGGAGCTGTTTTTT,CASSQVVGVDTGELFF
TRBV5-5,NA,TRBJ1-2,NA,TGTGCCAGCAACCAACTGAGGGGGTACTATGGCTACACCTTC,CASNQLRGYYGYTF
TRBV5-1,NA,TRBJ2-1,NA,TGCGCCAGCAGCTTGGACCCCAGCGGGCATGAGCAGTTCTTC,CASSLDPSGHEQFF
TRBV11-3,NA,TRBJ1-4,NA,TGTGCCAGCAGCTTAGGGGGAGGCCGTAATGAAAAACTGTTTTTT,CASSLGGGRNEKLFF
TRBV6-5,NA,TRBJ2-7,NA,TGTGCCAGCAGTTACAGGGGGGGATACGAGCAGTACTTC,CASSYRGGYEQYF
TRBV11-3,NA,TRBJ1-1,NA,TGTGCCAGCCTGCGGCACCCGAACACTGAAGCTTTCTTT,CASLRHPNTEAFF
TRBV5-1,NA,TRBJ1-2,NA,TGCGCCAGCAGCTTGGCCGCTAACTATGGCTACACCTTC,CASSLAANYGYTF
TRBV7-9,NA,TRBJ2-1,NA,TGTGCCAGCAGCGGTATAGCGGTGGAGCAGTTCTTC,CASSGIAVEQFF
TRBV5-8,TRBD1,TRBJ2-2,NA,TGTGCCAGCAGCCGACAGGGGAACACCGGGGAGCTGTTTTTT,CASSRQGNTGELFF
TRBV9,TRBD1,TRBJ1-5,NA,TGTGCCAGCAGCGTCGGGACAGGGAGTAACAATCAGCCCCAGCATTTT,CASSVGTGSNNQPQHF
TRBV2,NA,TRBJ1-5,NA,TGTGCCAGCAGTCAGGGAACAGGCACAAGCAATCAGCCCCAGCATTTT,CASSQGTGTSNQPQHF
TRBV11-2,NA,TRBJ1-3,once,TGTGCCAGCAGCCGGGACTCTGGAAACACCATATATTTT,CASSRDSGNTIYF
TRBV6-5,NA,TRBJ1-1,NA,TGTGCCAGCAGTTACTCGACTGTCACGCTGAACACTGAAGCTTTCTTT,CASSYSTVTLNTEAFF
TRBV27,NA,TRBJ1-2,NA,TGTGCCAGCAGTCCCCCCGGGCGGGGTTGGGGCTACACCTTC,CASSPPGRGWGYTF
TRBV18,TRBD1,TRBJ1-4,NA,TGTGCCAGCTCACCGACAGGGTCGGCCGAAAAACTGTTTTTT,CASSPTGSAEKLFF